The sequence of this TCR beta chain was determined in a study of T cells in Graves' hyperthyroidism and ophthalmopathy (dated by TCRdb to the late 2010s). The study in broad terms: Peripheral blood samples were taken at initial diagnosis, before any treatment was given. To identify TCR V-J signatures that set the groups apart, the researchers used a discovery cohort of 100 patients, made up of 40 to 45 with Graves' ophthalmopathy and some 55 with stable Graves' hyperthyroidism. An independent validation cohort of around 19 hyperthyroidism patients and approximately 15 patients who later progressed to ophthalmopathy tested prospective prediction of ophthalmopathy. The 80 to 100 discovery patients were randomly divided into training and test sets at a 7:3 ratio. The study also compared thyroid tissue and blood T-cell repertoires from a handful of Graves' hyperthyroidism patients. After blood sampling, hyperthyroidism patients were treated with methimazole at a starting dose of 30 mg daily, and ophthalmopathy patients were treated with high-dose intravenous methylprednisolone. The paper describes TCR Vbeta CDR3 sequencing of 120 to 150 peripheral blood samples, made up of 43 ophthalmopathy patients, 70 to 75 hyperthyroidism patients and around 17 progressor patients. Study-wide conclusions, independent of this receptor: In validation, progression to ophthalmopathy was predicted by the model with nearly 71% sensitivity and 72% to 80% specificity, a median of 6.5 months before onset. Most expanded thyroid clonotypes (frequency above 0.001) were also detected in blood, suggesting blood repertoires may reflect thyroid immune responses. Sample size was not statistically predetermined, and blinding of investigators to group allocation was not performed. A 13 V-J signature model separated ophthalmopathy from stable hyperthyroidism, with approximately 86% sensitivity and roughly 82% specificity in cross-validation and 80%/75% in testing.

Ophthalmopathy patients had moderately to severely active disease, Clinical Activity Score of at least 3, NOSPECS grade of at least 4, and duration under 3 months. Patients with uncontrolled infections, other autoimmune diseases, pregnancy or lactation were excluded. Diagnoses were established on the basis of clinical symptoms, serum thyroxine and TRAb, thyroid ultrasound, and orbital computed tomography. PBMCs were isolated from more than 8 ml of fresh peripheral blood by Ficoll-Paque density gradient centrifugation. Total RNA was extracted with Trizol reagent, and quality was checked on an Agilent 2100 Bioanalyzer. V sheds 0 bases and J sheds 0 bases, leaving 6 bases between their ends. CDR3 length: 14 amino acids, cysteine to phenylalanine. The DNA shown is the 42-base CDR3, in frame from base 1. The germline V gene gives CDR1 as SGHRS and CDR2 as YFSETQ. Amplification of TCR beta CDR3 regions was carried out from RNA transcripts. A first-round RT-PCR of the TCR CDR3 used the HTBI primer set with the Qiagen OneStep RT-PCR kit. The libraries were constructed in a second round of multiplex PCR and then size-selected and purified. Paired-end sequencing of the libraries was performed with 100 bp reads on an Illumina HiSeq2000. Regarding the original processing steps: SOAPnuke was used to process the raw data, throwing out any read that contained adapters or uncalled bases, had a mean Phred below 15, or lacked an exact constant-primer or identifier match. High-quality paired reads were merged with COPE v1.2.5, and unique nucleotide sequences were defined as clonotypes. Clonotypes were aligned to IMGT TRBV, TRBD and TRBJ reference segments using MiTCR v1.1. Only V-J combinations with frequency above 0.0001, covering 98% to 99.2% of repertoires, were analysed. A TCS score was defined as the ratio of F50 (clonal expansion) to E x V (chaos), with BLOSUM62-based TCRdist applied between CDR3 peptides within each V-J. Welch's t-statistics and random forest reduced some 510 V-J features to roughly 13, which were used in a naive Bayes classifier (R e1071). The public reads were reanalyzed by TCRdb: fastp trimming at Q25, MiXCR alignment, in-frame beta chains only. CDR3 protein sequences are deduplicated, and each keeps its most common genes and DNA. TCRdb's processing, not the authors', yielded these V and J calls. The sample table records about 600,000 distinct CDR3 sequences; around 16% of these occur just once. The top ten clones comprise roughly 3.5% of the sample.

Many counts were recorded for this clonotype. The antigen it binds to is not known. No base quality values were provided; no much bigger clone lies one nucleotide off. This TCR was recovered from a woman in her thirties or forties with Graves' ophthalmopathy. Sequenced material: blood. This chain joins TRBV5-1 to TRBJ1-1; the D gene is not confidently resolved. The DNA sequence is as follows: TGCGCCAGCAGCTTGGAGGTGATGAACACTGAAGCTTTCTTT. This is translated as CASSLEVMNTEAFF.